The 20 T cell receptor beta chains below come from one sample, sequenced in a study of CD8+ T cells in alopecia areata. TCR sequencing used cDNA made by reverse transcription of extracted RNA. Data came from immunoSEQ multiplex PCR; TCRdb stores just in-frame clones and leaves some out. The table lists fewer than 250,000 clones, 30% to 40% of them singletons. The treatment here: oral pan-JAK inhibitor, 5-10 mg twice daily. Sample: CD4+ T cells sorted from blood, taken between weeks 30 and 35, from a patient treated with tofacitinib. The receptor source for this set is a human donor with alopecia areata.

V gene TRBV6-5 combines with J gene TRBJ2-5; D remains ambiguous. Per the germline V gene, CDR1 is MNHEY and CDR2 is SVGAGI. This CDR3 is built from 12 residues. V was pared by 5 bases and J by 10 bases, with 14 bases between. CDR3 nucleotides: TGTGCCAGCAGTACCCGGGCCGCCGACCAGTACTTC. Its translation: CASSTRAADQYF.

J is TRBJ2-7 and V is TRBV5-1; the D is unclear. V dropped 4 bases and J dropped 0 bases, with 2 bases sitting between them. This CDR3 comprises 11 residues. Per the germline V gene, CDR1 is SGHRS and CDR2 is YFSETQ. CDR3 loop: CASSPSYEQYF. CDR3 coding DNA: TGCGCCAGCAGCCCCTCCTACGAGCAGTACTTC.

The V and J genes are TRBV6-5 and TRBJ1-1; D remains ambiguous. V lost 2 bases and J lost 4, with 11 bases in between. This CDR3 has 14 amino acids. Germline CDR1 reads MNHEY; CDR2 reads SVGAGI. This chain's CDR3 is CASSYEGSPTEAFF. The CDR3 DNA is TGTGCCAGCAGTTACGAGGGCAGTCCCACTGAAGCTTTCTTT.

There are a few counts of this clone. The chain employs TRBV5-1 and TRBJ2-3; TRBD1 matches at 8 bases. The CDR3 sequence is 14 residues long. Per germline, CDR1 SGHRS and CDR2 YFSETQ. V dropped 0 bases and J dropped 4; count of bases not matched to a gene: 1. For the CDR3, the DNA is TGCGCCAGCAGCTTGGGGACAGGGTCAGATACGCAGTATTTT. Its translation is CASSLGTGSDTQYF.

V is TRBV28 and J is TRBJ2-7; 7 bases match TRBD1. CDR1 MDHEN and CDR2 SYDVKM come from the germline V gene. This CDR3 spans 14 amino acids. With 7 bases clipped from V and 3 bases from J, the junction kept 9 bases outside the gene matches. The DNA for the CDR3 is TGTGCCAGCAAAGGGGGCATGCATGTCTACGAGCAGTACTTC. Translated: CASKGGMHVYEQYF.

V is TRBV5-1 and J is TRBJ1-2, with D uncertain. The CDR3 spans 15 residues. V was pared by 4 bases and J by 0 bases, with 13 bases between. Germline assignment: CDR1 SGHRS and CDR2 YFSETQ. The CDR3 sequence: CASSVGQPANYGYTF. The CDR3 bases are TGCGCCAGCAGCGTCGGGCAGCCAGCTAACTATGGCTACACCTTC. The full variable domain, completed using reference TRBV5-1 and TRBJ1-2, is KAGVTQTPRYLIKTRGQQVTLSCSPISGHRSVSWYQQTPGQGLQFLFEYFSETQRNKGNFPGRFSGRQFSNSRSEMNVSTLELGDSALYLCASSVGQPANYGYTFGSGTRLTVV.

The rearrangement links TRBV10-2 to TRBJ2-1, with TRBD2 matching over 11 bases. Germline assignment: CDR1 WSHSY and CDR2 SAAADI. Losses at the gene ends were 0 bases for V and 6 bases for J; bases not matched to a gene: 13. This CDR3 comprises 19 residues. CDR3 region: CASSESGLAGGPRINEQFF. In DNA form, the CDR3 reads TGCGCCAGCAGTGAGTCTGGCCTAGCGGGAGGCCCGCGAATCAATGAGCAGTTCTTC.

This clone was detected a few times. The chain employs TRBV19 and TRBJ2-1, with 7 nucleotides matching TRBD1. Per germline, CDR1 LNHDA and CDR2 SQIVND (reference sequence). Losses at the gene ends were 6 bases for V and 6 bases for J; bases not matched to a gene: 11. There are 15 residues in the CDR3. This CDR3 reads CASRIYRGSGNEQFF. The CDR3 DNA follows: TGTGCCAGTAGGATTTACAGGGGTTCGGGCAATGAGCAGTTCTTC. The whole variable domain, filled in from reference TRBV19 and TRBJ2-1, reads DGGITQSPKYLFRKEGQNVTLSCEQNLNHDAMYWYRQDPGQGLRLIYYSQIVNDFQKGDIAEGYSVSREKKESFPLTVTSAQKNPTAFYLCASRIYRGSGNEQFFGPGTRLTVL.

This CDR3 is CASNTGTGRETQYF. CDR3 bases: TGCGCCAGCAACACCGGGACAGGGAGAGAGACCCAGTACTTC. The V and J genes are TRBV5-1 and TRBJ2-5, with 9 bases fitting TRBD1. Trimming took 6 bases from V and 4 from J; bases not matched to a gene: 7. Germline CDR1 SGHRS, CDR2 YFSETQ. This CDR3 spans 14 amino acids.

V and J are TRBV5-1 and TRBJ2-5; no firm D call. The CDR3 has 14 residues. V lost 6 bases and J 1 base, leaving 13 bases between the germline ends. CDR1 is SGHRS and CDR2 is YFSETQ in the germline V gene. Here the CDR3 reads CASTPDSTQETQYF. The CDR3 DNA reads as TGCGCCAGCACCCCGGATAGTACCCAAGAGACCCAGTACTTC.

Worth noting for this clone: Additional DNA sequences in this sample encode the identical CDR3. The J gene is TRBJ1-5, the V gene TRBV6-1, with a possible D match to TRBD1 (5 bases). Trimming stripped 4 bases from V and 7 bases from J, with 11 bases between. Germline V lookup: CDR1 MNHNS, CDR2 SASEGT. This CDR3 is 13 amino acids long. CDR3 sequence (DNA): TGTGCCAGCAGTGCCAGGGCGGGGCAGCCCCAGCATTTT. Protein sequence: CASSARAGQPQHF.

The V gene is TRBV6-1, the J gene TRBJ1-5; weak D call: TRBD1 (5 bases). V was pared by 7 bases and J by 0 bases, with 13 bases between. Germline V lookup: CDR1 MNHNS, CDR2 SASEGT. CDR3 length equals 15 residues. The CDR3 bases are TGTGCCAGCACCAACGGGGGGTATAGCAATCAGCCCCAGCATTTT. This translates into CASTNGGYSNQPQHF.

DNA of the CDR3: TGTGCCAGCAGCGTACTCCCGGGACTAATCACAGATACGCAGTATTTT. As protein: CASSVLPGLITDTQYF. The rearrangement joins TRBV9 to TRBJ2-3; 7 positions match TRBD2. With 1 base clipped from V and 2 bases from J, the junction kept 7 bases outside the gene matches. Germline loops: CDR1 SGDLS, CDR2 YYNGEE. CDR3 length equals 16 residues.

J is TRBJ2-1 and V is TRBV6-5; D gene unclear. This CDR3 has 13 residues. CDR1 and CDR2 from the germline V gene are MNHEY and SVGAGI. V lost 6 bases, J lost 6 bases, and 12 bases lay in between. The CDR3 protein is CASSEPLLNEQFF. The CDR3 DNA reads TGTGCCAGCAGCGAACCGCTCCTCAATGAGCAGTTCTTC.

The J gene is TRBJ1-1, the V gene TRBV5-1; D remains ambiguous. The CDR3 is 12 amino acids. V lost 2 bases and J lost 3, with 5 bases in between. CDR1 and CDR2 from the germline V gene are SGHRS and YFSETQ. The CDR3 loop reads CASSFADTEAFF. The CDR3 DNA follows: TGCGCCAGCAGCTTTGCAGACACTGAAGCTTTCTTT.

V and J are TRBV5-4 and TRBJ2-7; 8 bases align to TRBD1. Germline CDR1 is SGHNT and CDR2 is YYREEE (reference sequence). This CDR3 contains 13 residues. V shed 0 bases, J shed 5 bases, and the junction held 1 base outside the gene matches. DNA for the CDR3: TGTGCCAGCAGCTTGGTGGACAGGGACGAGCAGTACTTC. Translation gives CASSLVDRDEQYF.

This clone was observed a few times. The V and J genes are TRBV6-5 and TRBJ2-1, with D possibly being TRBD2 (5 bases). V dropped 10 bases and J dropped 0 bases, with 13 bases sitting between them. Germline CDR1 is MNHEY and CDR2 is SVGAGI. This CDR3 spans 14 amino acids. The CDR3 spells CATLATNSYNEQFF. Written as DNA, the CDR3 is TGTGCCACCCTAGCTACCAACTCCTACAATGAGCAGTTCTTC.

A few counts support this clone. CDR3 DNA: TGTGCCATCAGTCCAGTAGTCACAGATACGCAGTATTTT. It encodes CAISPVVTDTQYF. V and J are TRBV10-3 and TRBJ2-3; D remains unclear. CDR3 length: 13 residues. Per germline, CDR1 ENHRY and CDR2 SYGVKD. V lost 5 bases and J lost 2, with 8 bases in between.

This chain links TRBV23-1 with TRBJ1-2; a weak D match, TRBD1 (5 bases). TRBV23-1 is an ORF, with its function uncertain. V was pared by 6 bases and J by 0 bases, with 14 bases between. This CDR3 spans 15 amino acids. The CDR3 bases are TGCGCCAGCAGGACAGTTCCCTTTGCTAACTATGGCTACACCTTC. This gives the protein CASRTVPFANYGYTF.

This clone was counted only a few times. The V gene is TRBV29-1, the J gene TRBJ1-2; D may be TRBD1 (5 bases). With 0 bases removed from V and 5 bases from J, the gap between germline ends came to 10 bases. The germline V gene has CDR1 SQVTM and CDR2 ANQGSEA. This CDR3 is built from 13 residues. The CDR3 reads CSVEEGRGYGYTF. DNA of the CDR3: TGCAGCGTTGAAGAAGGGAGGGGTTATGGCTACACCTTC.